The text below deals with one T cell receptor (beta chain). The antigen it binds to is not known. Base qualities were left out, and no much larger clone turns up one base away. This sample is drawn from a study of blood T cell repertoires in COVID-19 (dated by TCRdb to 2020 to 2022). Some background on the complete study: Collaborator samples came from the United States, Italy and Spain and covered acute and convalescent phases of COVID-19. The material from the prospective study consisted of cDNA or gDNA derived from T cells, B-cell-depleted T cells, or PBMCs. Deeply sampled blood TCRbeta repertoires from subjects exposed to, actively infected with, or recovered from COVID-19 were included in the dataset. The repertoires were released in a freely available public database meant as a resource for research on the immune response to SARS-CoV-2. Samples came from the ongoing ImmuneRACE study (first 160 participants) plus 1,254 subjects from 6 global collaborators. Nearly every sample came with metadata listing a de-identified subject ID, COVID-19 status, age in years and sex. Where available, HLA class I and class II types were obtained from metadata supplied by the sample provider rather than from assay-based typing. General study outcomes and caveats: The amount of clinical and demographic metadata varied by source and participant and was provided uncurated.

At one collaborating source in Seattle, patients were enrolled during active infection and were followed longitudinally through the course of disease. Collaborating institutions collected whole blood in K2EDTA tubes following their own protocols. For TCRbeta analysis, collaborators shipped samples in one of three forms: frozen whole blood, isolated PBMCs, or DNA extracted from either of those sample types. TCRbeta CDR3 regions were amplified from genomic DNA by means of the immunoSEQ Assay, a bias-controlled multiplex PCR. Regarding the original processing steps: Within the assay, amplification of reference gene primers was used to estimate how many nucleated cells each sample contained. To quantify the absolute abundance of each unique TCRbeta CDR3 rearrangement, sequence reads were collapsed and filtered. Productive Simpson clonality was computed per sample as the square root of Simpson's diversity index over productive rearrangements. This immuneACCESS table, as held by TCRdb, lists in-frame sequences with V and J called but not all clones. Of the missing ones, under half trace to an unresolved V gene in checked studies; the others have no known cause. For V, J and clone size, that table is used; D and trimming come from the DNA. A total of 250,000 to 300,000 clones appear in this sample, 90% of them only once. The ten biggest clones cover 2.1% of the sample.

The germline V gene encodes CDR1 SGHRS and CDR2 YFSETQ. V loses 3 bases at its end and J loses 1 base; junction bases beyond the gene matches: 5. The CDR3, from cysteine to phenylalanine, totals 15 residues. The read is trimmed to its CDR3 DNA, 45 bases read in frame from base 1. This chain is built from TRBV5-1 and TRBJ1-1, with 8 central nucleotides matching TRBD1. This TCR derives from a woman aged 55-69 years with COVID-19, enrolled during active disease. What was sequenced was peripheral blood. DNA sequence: TGCGCCAGCAGCTCAAGGACAGGGAAGAACACTGAAGCTTTCTTT. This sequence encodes CASSSRTGKNTEAFF.